This section outlines one T cell receptor (beta chain) sequence together with its context. The data belong to a study of blood T cell repertoires in COVID-19. Turning to the study itself: Collection of acute and convalescent COVID-19 samples took place in the United States, Italy and Spain. In each case, the material was cDNA or gDNA derived from T cells, B-cell-depleted T cells, or PBMCs.

The germline V and J ends were trimmed by 0 bases and 1 base, with 13 bases remaining between them. CDR1 GTSNPN and CDR2 SVGIG come from the germline V gene (reference sequence). CDR3 length: 15 amino acids. In the original workflow: By means of reference gene primer amplification, nucleated cell counts were estimated. Libraries were prepared by immunoSEQ multiplex PCR; TCRdb keeps only in-frame clonotypes and omits some of them. The V and J calls and clone size are taken from that table; D and trimming were inferred from the DNA. The sample shows some 250,000 clones, roughly 86% of them seen only once.

The chain carries TRBV30 and TRBJ2-7, with D tentatively TRBD2 (5 bases). The receptor's source is a woman aged 25 to 39 with acute or convalescent COVID-19. Sequenced: peripheral blood. As DNA, the CDR3 is TGTGCCTGGAGTGTTGACGGGATCAGGTCCTACGAGCAGTACTTC. It is translated as CAWSVDGIRSYEQYF. The full variable domain, with the rest looked up from reference TRBV30 and TRBJ2-7, is SQTIHQWPATLVQPVGSPLSLECTVEGTSNPNLYWYRQAAGRGLQLLFYSVGIGQISSEVPQNLSASRPQDRQFILSSKKLLLSDSGFYLCAWSVDGIRSYEQYFGPGTRLTVT.